This TCR beta chain was documented in a study of neurological immune-mediated disorders. This clonotype has at least ten counts. This CDR3 is 15 amino acids long. The V end was cut by 1 base, the J end by 1 base, with 5 bases between. Germline CDR1 reads SEHNR; CDR2 reads FQNEAQ (reference sequence). Documented time point: longitudinal time-point 1 (baseline). Each CDR3 protein gets one entry after TCRdb re-called the 5' RACE reads with MiXCR. Here the sample spans around 71,000 distinct CDR3 sequences, roughly an eighth being singletons. The sample comprised PBMCs. V and J are TRBV7-9 and TRBJ1-6; no reliable D call. The receptor's source is a female donor with HTLV-1-associated myelopathy (HAM/TSP). CDR3 DNA sequence: TGTGCCAGCAGCTTAGGGGGTTCCTATAATTCACCCCTCCACTTT. Amino acid sequence: CASSLGGSYNSPLHF.